A selection of T cell receptor beta chains follows, all from one sample in a study of blood T cells in healthy people across ages. A single record per CDR3 protein comes from TCRdb applying MiXCR to the 5' RACE reads. The table lists 1.5 million to 2 million distinct CDR3 sequences, about 35% of them singletons. The sample was blood. The receptors here all came from a woman aged 25 to 45 in good health. The CDR3 runs from the conserved cysteine through the conserved F or W. D genes are given only for firm matches. Size values are once, few and many counts, or a class for expanded clones, and some rows have none.

>NA|NA|TRBV10-3|TRBJ2-2
TGTGCCATCAGTGAGTCATTTACCCTCGGGGAGCTGTTTTTT
CAISESFTLGELFF
>NA|NA|TRBV28|TRBJ2-5
TGTACCAGCAGTCCAAGGGGACCGCTCCGGGTGACCCAGTACTTC
CTSSPRGPLRVTQYF
>NA|NA|TRBV4-2|TRBJ2-3
TGTGCCAGCAGCCCAGGGCAGAGTGGGGGCCCAGATACGCAGTATTTT
CASSPGQSGGPDTQYF
>NA|TRBD2|TRBV20-1|TRBJ2-1
TGCAGTGCCCGTCCGGGACTAGCGGGAGATGAGCAGTTCTTC
CSARPGLAGDEQFF
>once|TRBD2|TRBV20-1|TRBJ2-5
TGCAGTGCTAGAGATCCCCTAGCGGAGATACAAGAGACCCAGTACTTC
CSARDPLAEIQETQYF
>NA|NA|TRBV5-1|TRBJ2-3
TGCGCCAGCTCGGACGGGACCTTAAGGGATACGCAGTATTTT
CASSDGTLRDTQYF
>NA|NA|TRBV7-2|TRBJ2-1
TGTGCCAGCAGCTTAGCGCTACCGTCCACGAGGGATGAGCAGTTCTTC
CASSLALPSTRDEQFF
>NA|TRBD2|TRBV18|TRBJ2-3
TGTGCCAGCTCACCACCGCCCGGGGGGGCCGGAGATACGCAGTATTTT
CASSPPPGGAGDTQYF
>few|NA|TRBV7-9|TRBJ2-1
TGTGCCAGCAGCTTAGCGAGGGGACCCCATGAGCAGTTCTTC
CASSLARGPHEQFF
>many|NA|TRBV7-2|TRBJ2-1
TGTGCCAGCAGCCTCGCCGGTTGGATGAACAATGAGCAGTTCTTC
CASSLAGWMNNEQFF
>few|NA|TRBV20-1|TRBJ2-7
TGCAGTGCTAGAGATTTCAGCGGTAGCCCCTACGAGCAGTACTTC
CSARDFSGSPYEQYF
>NA|TRBD2|TRBV20-1|TRBJ2-2
TGCAGTGCTAGAGATAGCCGAAGCGGGGAGAACACCGGGGAGCTGTTTTTT
CSARDSRSGENTGELFF
>once|TRBD1|TRBV25-1|TRBJ1-6
TGTGCCAGCAGCTTCGGGGACAGGGTCCACTTT
CASSFGDRVHF
>NA|NA|TRBV2|TRBJ2-3
TGTGCCAGCAGTGCAGAGGACACAGATACGCAGTATTTT
CASSAEDTDTQYF
>NA|TRBD1|TRBV27|TRBJ1-5
TGTGCCAGCAGTTTCCAGACAGGGAATCAGCCCCAGCATTTT
CASSFQTGNQPQHF
>few|TRBD2|TRBV20-1|TRBJ2-7
TGCAGTGCTAGACCCAGACTAGCGGGTTACGAGCAGTACTTC
CSARPRLAGYEQYF
>few|NA|TRBV18|TRBJ2-1
TGTGCCAGCTCACCAGTAGGAGATTCCTACAATGAGCAGTTCTTC
CASSPVGDSYNEQFF
>NA|NA|TRBV10-3|TRBJ2-7
TGTGCCATCAGTGAAGGCCGGGACTCCGGCTACGAGCAGTACTTC
CAISEGRDSGYEQYF
>NA|NA|TRBV20-1|TRBJ1-2
TGCAGTGCTAACCCTCCGACAGAGATCTATGGCTACACCTTC
CSANPPTEIYGYTF
>NA|TRBD2|TRBV15|TRBJ2-1
TGTGCCGCTAAACCTCTAGAGACTAGCGGGTTTTGGGATGAGCAGTTCTTC
CAAKPLETSGFWDEQFF
>NA|NA|TRBV2|TRBJ1-1
TGTGCCAGCAGTGACCCCGGCCAGGGTAGAGGTGTATCGGCTGAAGCTTTCTTT
CASSDPGQGRGVSAEAFF
>NA|TRBD1|TRBV20-1|TRBJ2-1
TGCAGTGCTAGCTACCGGGACAGGGGGAAAGCCAGGTACAATGAGCAGTTCTTC
CSASYRDRGKARYNEQFF
>NA|NA|TRBV4-1|TRBJ2-7
TGCGCCAGCAGTTCTACGATGACGGGAGCCGAGCAGTACTTC
CASSSTMTGAEQYF
>NA|NA|TRBV2|TRBJ1-1
TGTGCCAGCAGGATACAGGTGAACACTGAAGCTTTCTTT
CASRIQVNTEAFF
>NA|TRBD1|TRBV12-3/TRBV12-4|TRBJ1-1
TGTGCCAGCACCCAGGGGGCCGGGGCTGAAGCTTTCTTT
CASTQGAGAEAFF
>NA|NA|TRBV18|TRBJ1-2
TGTGCCAGCTCACCCGTGGACAGCAGCTATGGCTACACCTTC
CASSPVDSSYGYTF
>many|TRBD1|TRBV27|TRBJ2-7
TGTGCCAGCAGCAAAGCCGGGACAGGGTCCTACGAGCAGTACTTC
CASSKAGTGSYEQYF
>few|NA|TRBV12-3/TRBV12-4|TRBJ1-1
TGTGCCTTTCCCGTCAAATTGGGCACTGAAGCTTTCTTT
CAFPVKLGTEAFF
>few|NA|TRBV9|TRBJ1-2
TGTGCCAGCAGCCCCCCTCTGGGGAACTATGGCTACACCTTC
CASSPPLGNYGYTF
>NA|NA|TRBV15|TRBJ2-3
TGTGCCACCAGCAGAGAACGGATAAGCACAGATACGCAGTATTTT
CATSRERISTDTQYF
>NA|NA|TRBV20-1|TRBJ2-7
TGCAGTGCTAGAGTAGAGGCCCTAAGGGAAGAGCAGTACTTC
CSARVEALREEQYF
>few|TRBD1|TRBV30|TRBJ1-2
TGTGCCTCGGAGAAGGGACAGGGGGTTTCTGGCTACACCTTC
CASEKGQGVSGYTF
>few|NA|TRBV29-1|TRBJ1-1
TGCAGCGGGTACCAGGGGAACACTGAAGCTTTCTTT
CSGYQGNTEAFF
>few|TRBD2|TRBV4-1|TRBJ2-2
TGCGCCAGCAGCCGGCGGGGGGCGGACACCGGGGAGCTGTTTTTT
CASSRRGADTGELFF
>NA|NA|TRBV2|TRBJ1-3
TGTGCCAGCAGTGAAGTTACGACAGTACTCGCCATATATTTT
CASSEVTTVLAIYF
>once|NA|TRBV6-2/TRBV6-3|TRBJ2-7
TGTGCCAGCAGTTATGCCGTCTCTGGTCAGAGCTTCTACGAGCAGTACTTC
CASSYAVSGQSFYEQYF
>NA|NA|TRBV27|TRBJ1-1
TGTGCCAACAGTTTATCCCGGGGGGCAGGTGAAGCTTTCTTT
CANSLSRGAGEAFF
>NA|NA|TRBV12-3/TRBV12-4|TRBJ2-7
TGTGCCAGCAGCTCAGCTTGCTACGAGCAGTACTTC
CASSSACYEQYF
>NA|NA|TRBV6-1|TRBJ1-5
TGTGCCAGCATTGGGGGTTTGTGGACCCAGCATTTT
CASIGGLWTQHF
>NA|TRBD2|TRBV6-1|TRBJ2-1
TGTGCCAGCGTCGTTGGGGGGGACAATGAGCAGTTCTTC
CASVVGGDNEQFF
>few|NA|TRBV20-1|TRBJ1-1
TGCAGTGCTAGGAATCACAGGGTGTGGAACACTGAAGCTTTCTTT
CSARNHRVWNTEAFF
>many|NA|TRBV25-1|TRBJ2-7
TGTGCCAGCAAAGGATACTACGAGCAGTACTTC
CASKGYYEQYF